The clone carrying this TCR beta chain was detected only a few times. The antigen remains unidentified. These data originate in a study of T cell repertoires in cytomegalovirus infection. For the study at large: Selected CMV epitopes included recently identified HLA-C-restricted ones as well as well-studied HLA-B-restricted ones. Both CMV infection and a matching HLA type were indicated by public TCR beta signatures. Study-wide findings and caveats: Carriage of CMV together with the relevant HLA was identifiable through cumulative public TCR beta family frequency. Across the ex vivo response, the dominant clonotypes were HLA-C-restricted CMV-specific TCR beta clonotypes.

The CDR3 loop spans 15 amino acids. The V end lost 3 bases, the J end lost 5 bases, and 12 bases lay between the germline ends. Looked up from germline, CDR1 is KGHDR and CDR2 is SFDVKD. Via MiXCR, TCRdb re-called the reads, giving one row per CDR3 protein. Seen here are some 350,000 distinct CDR3 sequences, 25% to 35% observed once, and the top ten hold roughly 20%. The chain combines TRBV24-1 with TRBJ1-4; D gene unclear. The clonotype was recovered from a human donor in good health (CMV status not recorded). Some clones in this sample may be carry-over from other donors' samples. This sample comprised cultured PBMCs, obtained from culture after CMV antigen stimulation. CDR3 in DNA: TGTGCCACCAGTGATGCCGGGAGCCCGAATGAAAAACTGTTTTTT. Protein: CATSDAGSPNEKLFF.